These T cell receptor beta chains were read from a single sample in a study of graft-versus-host responses after intestinal transplantation. The method was immunoSEQ multiplex PCR; TCRdb's version includes in-frame clones alone and lacks a portion of them. This sample has about 6,900 clones; about 22% occur once, and the top ten carry about 4.1%. The source material was alloreactive CD4+ T cells from a mixed lymphocyte reaction culture, sampled before transplantation. These receptors originate from a human patient who was an organ donor for intestinal transplantation. The CDR3 runs from the conserved cysteine through the conserved F or W. A D gene is named only where the DNA matches it firmly. Clone size is given for some rows only: seen once, a few or many times, or a class if the clone is expanded.

j_call d_call clone_size v_call cdr3_aa cdr3_nt
TRBJ2-7 - - TRBV18 CASSRSDSYEQYF TGTGCCAGCTCACGAAGCGATTCCTACGAGCAGTACTTC
TRBJ2-1 - - TRBV4-2 CASSLGQFF TGTGCCAGCAGCTTAGGGCAGTTCTTC
TRBJ2-7 TRBD1 - TRBV7-8 CASSLVGVGQATYEQYF TGTGCCAGCAGCTTAGTAGGGGTTGGACAGGCCACCTACGAGCAGTACTTC
TRBJ2-1 TRBD2 - TRBV7-3 CASSFSGSSYNEQFF TGTGCCAGCAGCTTTAGCGGGAGCTCCTACAATGAGCAGTTCTTC
TRBJ2-1 TRBD2 medium-sized TRBV28 CASSSNSGRPYNEQFF TGTGCCAGCAGTTCCAATAGCGGGAGGCCCTACAATGAGCAGTTCTTC
TRBJ2-1 - few TRBV11-2 CASSLAYSSYNEQFF TGTGCCAGCAGCTTAGCCTATAGCTCCTACAATGAGCAGTTCTTC
TRBJ2-3 - - TRBV11-3 CASSRDITDTQYF TGTGCCAGCAGCCGGGACATCACAGATACGCAGTATTTT
TRBJ1-2 - - TRBV7-8 CASSLMTANYGYTF TGTGCCAGCAGCTTAATGACAGCTAACTATGGCTACACCTTC
TRBJ2-5 - few TRBV7-2 CASSLEGTQYF TGTGCCAGCAGCTTAGAGGGGACCCAGTACTTC
TRBJ1-3 - medium-sized TRBV6-1 CASSDAFSGNTIYF TGTGCCAGCAGTGACGCCTTCTCTGGAAACACCATATATTTT
TRBJ1-3 - large TRBV28 CASSLWGNTIYF TGTGCCAGCAGTTTATGGGGAAACACCATATATTTT
TRBJ2-1 - - TRBV29-1 CSVMSPFAGTIYNEQFF TGCAGCGTTATGTCTCCCTTTGCGGGAACTATCTACAATGAGCAGTTCTTC
TRBJ2-2 TRBD2 medium-sized TRBV10-3 CAISEGLAGGAGELFF TGTGCCATCAGTGAAGGCCTAGCGGGAGGCGCCGGGGAGCTGTTTTTT
TRBJ1-2 - - TRBV29-1 CSGGALLGGYTF TGCAGCGGCGGCGCCCTCCTTGGGGGCTACACCTTC
TRBJ2-7 TRBD2 - TRBV7-6 CASTGGGRYEQYF TGTGCCAGCACGGGGGGAGGGAGGTACGAGCAGTACTTC
TRBJ1-1 - - TRBV4-1 CASSQAGLNTEAFF TGCGCCAGCAGCCAAGCAGGTCTGAACACTGAAGCTTTCTTT